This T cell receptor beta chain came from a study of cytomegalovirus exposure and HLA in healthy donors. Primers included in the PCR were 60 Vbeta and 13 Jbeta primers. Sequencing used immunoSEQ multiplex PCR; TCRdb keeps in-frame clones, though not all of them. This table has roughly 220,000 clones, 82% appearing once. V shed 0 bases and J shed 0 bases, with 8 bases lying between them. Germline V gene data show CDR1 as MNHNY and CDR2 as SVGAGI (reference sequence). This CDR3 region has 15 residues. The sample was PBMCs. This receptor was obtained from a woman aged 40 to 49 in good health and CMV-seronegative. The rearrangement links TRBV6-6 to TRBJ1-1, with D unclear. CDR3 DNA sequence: TGTGCCAGCAGTTACTCGAAAGCCGTGAACACTGAAGCTTTCTTT. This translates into CASSYSKAVNTEAFF.